The present T cell receptor (beta chain) was sequenced within a study of blood T cell repertoires in COVID-19. Turning to the study itself: The origin of the acute and convalescent COVID-19 samples was the United States, Italy and Spain. T cells, B-cell-depleted T cells, or PBMCs provided the cDNA or gDNA that served as material.

Generated by immunoSEQ multiplex PCR, the TCRdb table keeps only in-frame clones and is missing some. The repertoire has roughly 300,000 clones, 85% of them found once; the top ten carry roughly 2.5%. Trimming removed 4 bases at V and 3 bases at J, with 15 bases between. The length of the CDR3 is 15 residues. Germline loops: CDR1 MNHEY, CDR2 SVGAGI. Sequencing was carried out using PBMCs or T cells enriched from blood (not recorded which). This sequence originates from a woman between 45 and 65 years old who had recovered from COVID-19. This sequence joins TRBV6-5 and TRBJ1-1; tentatively, D is TRBD1 (6 bases). CDR3 protein: CASSSPGVGDTEAFF. CDR3 coding DNA: TGTGCCAGCAGTTCCCCAGGGGTGGGGGACACTGAAGCTTTCTTT.